This is a list of T cell receptor beta chains from one sample in a study of shared T cell receptors in the human thymus. Assay: immunoSEQ multiplex PCR; the TCRdb copy retains only in-frame clones and omits some. Of around 730,000 clones in the sample, approximately 83% were seen once. These data also formed part of another study, on human thymus T cells.

Sequencing was carried out using thymocytes. These receptors were obtained from a girl under three years old with a congenital heart defect. CDR3s include the opening cysteine and the closing phenylalanine or tryptophan. The order of the fields is CDR3 DNA, CDR3 protein, V gene, clone size, D gene, J gene. A D gene is named only where the DNA matches it firmly. Clone size appears in some rows only: once, few, many, or a class for an expanded clone.

DNA: TGTGCCAGCAGCCAAGGCGACAACAGGCTCAACACCATATATTTT; CDR3: CASSQGDNRLNTIYF; V: TRBV4-2; size: -; D: -; J: TRBJ1-3
DNA: TGTGCCAGCAGTGATTCCCGGGACAGGGTAGCGAGGGGCTACACCTTC; CDR3: CASSDSRDRVARGYTF; V: TRBV2; size: -; D: TRBD1; J: TRBJ1-2
DNA: TGTGCCAGCAGCCAAGTGGAGGTTGGTGACCCTCTGGACTACGAGCAGTACTTC; CDR3: CASSQVEVGDPLDYEQYF; V: TRBV14; size: few; D: -; J: TRBJ2-7
DNA: TGTGCCAGCACCCGGTACGATAGGAACACCGGGGAGCTGTTTTTT; CDR3: CASTRYDRNTGELFF; V: TRBV27; size: -; D: -; J: TRBJ2-2
DNA: TGCGCCAGCAGCCAAGATGCACGACAGGGGGTCGCCTTTAATGAAAAACTGTTTTTT; CDR3: CASSQDARQGVAFNEKLFF; V: TRBV4-1; size: -; D: TRBD1; J: TRBJ1-4
DNA: TGTGCCAGCAGTGAACAAGGGACAACCTCCTACGAGCAGTACTTC; CDR3: CASSEQGTTSYEQYF; V: TRBV2; size: -; D: -; J: TRBJ2-7
DNA: TGCAGCGCTGAGAGTGAGAAACTGTTTTTT; CDR3: CSAESEKLFF; V: TRBV29-1; size: -; D: -; J: TRBJ1-4
DNA: TGTGCCAGCAGCCAAGAAAAACAGGGACACTACTCTGGAAACACCATATATTTT; CDR3: CASSQEKQGHYSGNTIYF; V: TRBV7-9; size: -; D: -; J: TRBJ1-3
DNA: TGTGCCAGCAGCGTACGGGGTGGGACTAATGAAAAACTGTTTTTT; CDR3: CASSVRGGTNEKLFF; V: TRBV9; size: few; D: -; J: TRBJ1-4
DNA: TGTGCCAGCAGCCGCGACACCCTCTACGAGCAGTACTTC; CDR3: CASSRDTLYEQYF; V: TRBV7-8; size: -; D: -; J: TRBJ2-7
DNA: TGCGCCAGCAGCCAAGATAGACAGATTATAATTTTAACGGGCACAGATACGCAGTATTTT; CDR3: CASSQDRQIIILTGTDTQYF; V: TRBV4-3; size: -; D: -; J: TRBJ2-3
DNA: TGTGCCAGCAGTTTGAATAGACAGGTGGACAATCAGCCCCAGCATTTT; CDR3: CASSLNRQVDNQPQHF; V: TRBV28; size: -; D: -; J: TRBJ1-5
DNA: TGTGCCAGCAGTGACAACCTACAGTCAACTAATGAAAAACTGTTTTTT; CDR3: CASSDNLQSTNEKLFF; V: TRBV6-4; size: -; D: -; J: TRBJ1-4
DNA: TGCGCCAGCAGTCCAGGGGCGGGGGTTTCTCTGGTCTGCGAGCAGTACTTC; CDR3: CASSPGAGVSLVCEQYF; V: TRBV4-1; size: -; D: -; J: TRBJ2-7
DNA: TGTGCCAGCAGCTTAGACAGTACCTACGAGCAGTACTTC; CDR3: CASSLDSTYEQYF; V: TRBV7-7; size: -; D: -; J: TRBJ2-7
DNA: TGCGCCAGCAGCTTCACCGGGGATGAGCAGTTCTTC; CDR3: CASSFTGDEQFF; V: TRBV5-1; size: -; D: -; J: TRBJ2-1
DNA: TGTGCCAGCAGCGTAGCTGGGACAGCGTACGAGCAGTACTTC; CDR3: CASSVAGTAYEQYF; V: TRBV9; size: -; D: TRBD1; J: TRBJ2-7
DNA: TGTGCCAGCGGAGGTAGCTATGGCTACACCTTC; CDR3: CASGGSYGYTF; V: TRBV7-6; size: -; D: -; J: TRBJ1-2
DNA: TGTGCCAGCAGCCCCGCACTACGAGAGACCCAGTACTTC; CDR3: CASSPALRETQYF; V: TRBV5-6; size: -; D: -; J: TRBJ2-5
DNA: TGTGCCAGCTCCCTACCGTCGACAGGGAACTTTGGCTACACCTTC; CDR3: CASSLPSTGNFGYTF; V: TRBV18; size: -; D: TRBD1; J: TRBJ1-2
DNA: TGTGCCAGTAGTAACCTACGGGACAGCTACACAGATACGCAGTATTTT; CDR3: CASSNLRDSYTDTQYF; V: TRBV19; size: -; D: TRBD1; J: TRBJ2-3
DNA: TGTGCCAGCAGCTCGGGGGAACCTAACTATGGCTACACCTTC; CDR3: CASSSGEPNYGYTF; V: TRBV5-4; size: -; D: -; J: TRBJ1-2
DNA: TGCGCCAGCAGCCTCGACAGGGGTAACTATGGCTACACCTTC; CDR3: CASSLDRGNYGYTF; V: TRBV5-1; size: -; D: TRBD1; J: TRBJ1-2
DNA: TGTGCCAGCGCCTCGAACAGGGATGCCAATCAGCCCCAGCATTTT; CDR3: CASASNRDANQPQHF; V: TRBV6-5; size: -; D: -; J: TRBJ1-5
DNA: TGTGCCAGCAGCTTAGTGGCTAGCGGGGACAACACCGGGGAGCTGTTTTTT; CDR3: CASSLVASGDNTGELFF; V: TRBV11-2; size: -; D: TRBD2; J: TRBJ2-2
DNA: TGTGCCAGCAGTAAAAACAGGGGGGTCGGCACTGAAGCTTTCTTT; CDR3: CASSKNRGVGTEAFF; V: TRBV6-5; size: -; D: TRBD1; J: TRBJ1-1
DNA: TGTGCCAGCAGTCCTCACAGGGGGCGGGACACTGAAGCTTTCTTT; CDR3: CASSPHRGRDTEAFF; V: TRBV6-1; size: once; D: TRBD1; J: TRBJ1-1
DNA: TGTGCCACCGATAACCGAGGGAACACTGAAGCTTTCTTT; CDR3: CATDNRGNTEAFF; V: TRBV6-1; size: -; D: -; J: TRBJ1-1
DNA: TGCGCCAGCAGCTGGGGACAGGGCGCCTATGACTATGGCTACACCTTC; CDR3: CASSWGQGAYDYGYTF; V: TRBV4-1; size: -; D: TRBD1; J: TRBJ1-2
DNA: TGTGCCAGCAGCGGCCGGGACAGGGGCTTTAGCACAGATACGCAGTATTTT; CDR3: CASSGRDRGFSTDTQYF; V: TRBV5-6; size: -; D: TRBD1; J: TRBJ2-3
DNA: TGTGCCAGCAGCCCTCTCGTCAGATCCCTTTCGAACACTGAAGCTTTCTTT; CDR3: CASSPLVRSLSNTEAFF; V: TRBV7-8; size: -; D: -; J: TRBJ1-1
DNA: TGTGCCAGCAGGGGGACAGGGCCTAATTCACCCCTCCACTTT; CDR3: CASRGTGPNSPLHF; V: TRBV5-4; size: -; D: TRBD1; J: TRBJ1-6
DNA: TGTGCCAGCAGCTTAGCAGTATCGAACACCGGGGAGCTGTTTTTT; CDR3: CASSLAVSNTGELFF; V: TRBV11-2; size: -; D: -; J: TRBJ2-2
DNA: TGTGCCAGCAGCTCCCAAGATGACAGGACCTCCTACAATGAGCAGTTCTTC; CDR3: CASSSQDDRTSYNEQFF; V: TRBV5-6; size: -; D: -; J: TRBJ2-1
DNA: TGCGCCAGCAGTGAGTCCGGTGAACAGGGGTACCAAGAGACCCAGTACTTC; CDR3: CASSESGEQGYQETQYF; V: TRBV10-1; size: -; D: TRBD1; J: TRBJ2-5
DNA: TGTGCCAGCAGCTTAAGAAGGTCAGACTATAGCAATCAGCCCCAGCATTTT; CDR3: CASSLRRSDYSNQPQHF; V: TRBV7-6; size: -; D: -; J: TRBJ1-5
DNA: TGTGCCAGCAGTGAAACCAGGGGAAACACTGAAGCTTTCTTT; CDR3: CASSETRGNTEAFF; V: TRBV2; size: few; D: -; J: TRBJ1-1
DNA: TGTGCCAGCAGAACTCGGGATCGGAGTACGGCCTCTGGGGCCAACGTCCTGACTTTC; CDR3: CASRTRDRSTASGANVLTF; V: TRBV7-3; size: -; D: -; J: TRBJ2-6
DNA: TGCGCCAGCAGCCTGACGCGGACAGCTGCTAACTATGGCTACACCTTC; CDR3: CASSLTRTAANYGYTF; V: TRBV5-1; size: -; D: -; J: TRBJ1-2
DNA: TGTGCCACCGGGATACACAGGGTGCCAGATACGCAGTATTTT; CDR3: CATGIHRVPDTQYF; V: TRBV15; size: -; D: -; J: TRBJ2-3
DNA: TGCGCCAGCACCATCGTACAGGGCTATCAGCCCCAGCATTTT; CDR3: CASTIVQGYQPQHF; V: TRBV10-1; size: -; D: -; J: TRBJ1-5
DNA: TGTGCCAGCCGCTCCCTTGGGTACAGGATTTCCTACGAGCAGTACTTC; CDR3: CASRSLGYRISYEQYF; V: TRBV28; size: few; D: -; J: TRBJ2-7
DNA: TGTGCCAGCAGGTCGAACAGGGTCCGCATCTACGAGCAGTACTTC; CDR3: CASRSNRVRIYEQYF; V: TRBV5-5; size: -; D: -; J: TRBJ2-7
DNA: TGTGCCAGCAGTGAGAACAGACAACCGCACTTC; CDR3: CASSENRQPHF; V: TRBV25-1; size: -; D: -; J: TRBJ1-2